The 28 T cell receptor beta chains given below trace back to one sample, sequenced in a study of blood T cell repertoires in COVID-19. TCRdb's copy holds only in-frame clones and misses some; the assay was immunoSEQ multiplex PCR. The sample consists of more than 65,000 clones, almost 80% of them appearing once. Material for sequencing was peripheral blood. These receptors came from a man in his sixties with acute or convalescent COVID-19.

V is TRBV9 and J is TRBJ1-3; D is unclear. The CDR3 totals 18 residues. The V end lost 0 bases, the J end lost 4 bases, and 20 bases lay between the germline ends. The germline V gene encodes CDR1 SGDLS and CDR2 YYNGEE. CDR3 in amino acids: CASSVGPAGTLEGNTIYF. The CDR3 region has the DNA TGTGCCAGCAGCGTAGGTCCGGCAGGAACATTAGAAGGAAACACCATATATTTT. Variable domain in full (rest from reference TRBV9 and TRBJ1-3): DSGVTQTPKHLITATGQRVTLRCSPRSGDLSVYWYQQSLDQGLQFLIQYYNGEERAKGNILERFSAQQFPDLHSELNLSSLELGDSALYFCASSVGPAGTLEGNTIYFGEGSWLTVV.

The chain links TRBV5-3 to TRBJ1-6; TRBD1 aligns across 9 bases. Being an ORF, TRBV5-3 has a function that is uncertain. CDR3 length equals 14 residues. The V segment lost 5 bases and the J segment 10 bases; nucleotides outside the gene matches: 7. The CDR3 spells CARRRDRDHSPLHF. The CDR3 DNA is TGTGCCAGAAGACGGGACAGGGATCACTCACCCCTCCACTTT.

J is TRBJ2-7 and V is TRBV6-2 or TRBV6-3; 7 nucleotides align to TRBD1. The germline CDR1 and CDR2 sequences are MNHEY and SVGEGT. This CDR3 has 14 amino acids. The V and J ends lost 6 bases and 6 bases, in that order; junction bases with no gene match: 11. Written as DNA, the CDR3 is TGTGCCAGCAGCCGGACAGGCTACATCGGCGAGCAGTACTTC. It codes for CASSRTGYIGEQYF.

This clone has more than one count but fewer than ten. The V and J genes are TRBV7-9 and TRBJ1-1; TRBD1 aligns across 9 bases. The germline gives CDR1 SEHNR, CDR2 FQNEAQ (reference sequence). V trimming: 5 bases; J trimming: 7 bases; junction bases outside the gene matches: 8. The CDR3 covers 14 residues. CDR3 sequence: CASSPGQGWGEAFF. As DNA, the CDR3 is TGTGCCAGCAGCCCTGGACAGGGGTGGGGTGAAGCTTTCTTT.

V is TRBV4-3 and J is TRBJ2-7; the D is unclear. Germline V gene lookup returns CDR1 LGHNA and CDR2 YSLEER. The CDR3 spans 14 residues. The ends were cut back, 0 bases at V and 3 bases at J, with 9 bases in the middle. The CDR3 protein is CASSQDLQYYEQYF. DNA of the CDR3: TGCGCCAGCAGCCAAGATTTGCAGTACTACGAGCAGTACTTC.

The chain uses TRBV3-1 (or the pseudogene TRBV3-2) and TRBJ1-4; D uncertain. The V gene's germline CDR1 is LGHDT and CDR2 YNNKEL (reference sequence). The CDR3 spans 14 residues. Trimming removed 4 bases from V and 6 bases from J, with 12 bases in between. The CDR3 nucleotides read TGTGCCAGCAGCCCTACGACCGGGGATGAAAAACTGTTTTTT. Protein sequence: CASSPTTGDEKLFF.

J is TRBJ2-2 and V is TRBV7-6; 7 bases fit TRBD1. Germline V gene data show CDR1 as SGHVS and CDR2 as FNYEAQ. V lost 5 bases and J lost 0; bases outside the gene matches: 18. The CDR3 consists of 20 residues. DNA for the CDR3: TGTGCCAGCAGCATGCCCCTAGTAAAACCGGGACAGACGAACACCGGGGAGCTGTTTTTT. Translated: CASSMPLVKPGQTNTGELFF.

This clone was detected only once. The chain is built from TRBV6-5 and TRBJ1-6; TRBD1 matches 9 bases. V trimming: 2 bases; J trimming: 5 bases; junction bases outside the gene matches: 1. Germline-derived CDR1 and CDR2 are MNHEY and SVGAGI. This CDR3 is built from 15 residues. CDR3 nucleotides: TGTGCCAGCAGTTACGGGGACAGGGATAATTCACCCCTCCACTTT. Translation gives CASSYGDRDNSPLHF.

This chain connects TRBV6-5 to TRBJ2-5; D possibly corresponds to TRBD1 (5 bases). With 0 bases removed from V and 2 bases from J, the gap between germline ends came to 10 bases. This CDR3 has 15 amino acids. The germline CDR1 and CDR2 sequences are MNHEY and SVGAGI. The DNA of the CDR3 is TGTGCCAGCAGTTACTCTATGACAGTACAAGAGACCCAGTACTTC. This sequence encodes CASSYSMTVQETQYF.

This chain links TRBV27 with TRBJ1-6; 9 nucleotides match TRBD1. V lost 5 bases to trimming and J lost 9 bases; unmatched junction nucleotides: 8. This CDR3 comprises 15 residues. Germline CDR1 and CDR2: MNHEY and SMNVEV (reference sequence). CDR3 residues: CASSPGTGLGSPLHF. The CDR3 bases are TGTGCCAGCAGTCCGGGGACAGGGCTGGGTTCACCCCTCCACTTT.

The table lists this clone with many counts. Other DNA sequences in the sample encode the same CDR3. This rearrangement joins TRBV18 to TRBJ1-5; D remains unclear. The CDR3 is made up of 14 amino acids. From germline, CDR1 is KGHSH and CDR2 LQKENI. With 3 bases removed from V and 2 bases from J, the gap between germline ends came to 8 bases. The CDR3 coding sequence is TGTGCCAGCTCACCGTCGGGTGGCAATCAGCCCCAGCATTTT. Protein: CASSPSGGNQPQHF. Together with reference TRBV18 and TRBJ1-5, the CDR3 gives the full variable domain: NAGVMQNPRHLVRRRGQEARLRCSPMKGHSHVYWYRQLPEEGLKFMVYLQKENIIDESGMPKERFSAEFPKEGPSILRIQQVVRGDSAAYFCASSPSGGNQPQHFGDGTRLSIL.

The rearrangement links TRBV5-1 to TRBJ1-4, with D hard to call. The CDR3 runs 14 residues. Trimming left V 2 bases short and J 3 bases short, with 8 bases between. In germline, CDR1 is SGHRS, CDR2 YFSETQ. As DNA, the CDR3 is TGCGCCAGCAGCTTCGGGGAATCTAATGAAAAACTGTTTTTT. Its translation: CASSFGESNEKLFF.

The chain couples TRBV5-4 to TRBJ1-5; 7 bases are a match to TRBD1. The CDR3 extends over 14 amino acids. The V gene's germline CDR1 is SGHNT and CDR2 YYREEE (reference sequence). The V segment lost 3 bases and the J segment 2 bases; nucleotides outside the gene matches: 2. The CDR3 DNA is TGTGCCAGCAGCTCCCAGGGGGGCAATCAGCCCCAGCATTTT. This sequence encodes CASSSQGGNQPQHF.

This clone was recorded a few times. V and J are TRBV5-1 and TRBJ2-1; 11 nucleotides match TRBD1. Germline CDR1 is SGHRS and CDR2 is YFSETQ. Germline trimming cut 2 bases from V and 5 bases from J; bases unmatched to any gene: 6. The CDR3 totals 16 residues. The CDR3 DNA follows: TGCGCCAGCAGCTTCGACGGACAGGGGGCTAACAATGAGCAGTTCTTC. It yields the protein CASSFDGQGANNEQFF.

The rearrangement links TRBV5-8 to TRBJ1-5; 10 positions agree with TRBD1. V shed 4 bases and J 2 bases; nucleotides not matched to a gene: 3. CDR1 and CDR2 from the germline V gene are SGHTS and YDEGEE. The CDR3 totals 15 residues. CDR3: CASSPGTGGNQPQHF. CDR3 nucleotide sequence: TGTGCCAGCAGCCCCGGGACAGGGGGCAATCAGCCCCAGCATTTT. Based on the CDR3 plus reference TRBV5-8 and TRBJ1-5, the full variable domain is EAGVTQSPTHLIKTRGQQATLRCSPISGHTSVYWYQQALGLGLQFLLWYDEGEERNRGNFPPRFSGRQFPNYSSELNVNALELEDSALYLCASSPGTGGNQPQHFGDGTRLSIL.

This clone has a single count. This chain connects TRBV6-4 to TRBJ2-3; TRBD2 agrees at 9 bases. From germline, CDR1 is MRHNA and CDR2 SNTAGT. Trimming at V came to 3 bases and at J to 0 bases, leaving 4 bases not matched to a gene. CDR3 length: 16 residues. Written as DNA, the CDR3 is TGTGCCAGCAGTGAACAAGGACTAGCGAGCACAGATACGCAGTATTTT. Its protein product is CASSEQGLASTDTQYF.

V usage is TRBV4-1 and J usage is TRBJ2-7, with TRBD2 identical over 13 bases. From germline, CDR1 is MGHRA and CDR2 YSYEKL. V lost 3 bases to trimming and J lost 0 bases; unmatched junction nucleotides: 2. This CDR3 contains 16 residues. The CDR3 DNA follows: TGCGCCAGCAGCCAGGGACTAGCGGGGAACTCCTACGAGCAGTACTTC. Its translation: CASSQGLAGNSYEQYF.

This rearrangement joins TRBV6-5 to TRBJ2-5; 7 bases align to TRBD1. This CDR3 comprises 15 residues. Per germline, CDR1 MNHEY and CDR2 SVGAGI. Trimming removed 2 bases from V and 9 bases from J; junction bases left unmatched: 12. CDR3 loop: CASSYRTDRATAQYF. The CDR3 DNA reads TGTGCCAGCAGTTACCGTACCGACAGGGCTACGGCCCAGTACTTC.

The rearrangement uses TRBV3-1 (or the pseudogene TRBV3-2) and TRBJ2-1; TRBD2 might be the D (6 bases). Germline V gene lookup returns CDR1 LGHDT and CDR2 YNNKEL (reference sequence). V dropped 0 bases and J dropped 7 bases, with 13 bases sitting between them. This CDR3 contains 15 residues. The CDR3 loop is CASSQDLSGRNEQFF. The CDR3 DNA follows: TGTGCCAGCAGCCAAGATCTCTCAGGGAGGAATGAGCAGTTCTTC.

The V and J genes are TRBV5-1 and TRBJ1-1; 7 bases line up with TRBD1. CDR1 SGHRS and CDR2 YFSETQ come from the germline V gene. CDR3 size: 13 residues. V lost 3 bases to trimming and J lost 10 bases; unmatched junction nucleotides: 9. The CDR3 loop reads CASSSTGNFGAFF. The DNA for the CDR3 is TGCGCCAGCAGCTCGACAGGGAATTTCGGAGCTTTCTTT.

The chain's CDR3 is CASSPLGQPNSPLHF. The DNA of the CDR3 is TGTGCCAGCAGCCCTCTAGGACAGCCCAACTCACCCCTCCACTTT. The chain has TRBV9 and TRBJ1-6; perhaps TRBD1 as D (6 bases). In germline, CDR1 is SGDLS, CDR2 YYNGEE. The V end was cut by 4 bases, the J end by 10 bases, with 18 bases between. This CDR3 spans 15 amino acids.

The chain couples TRBV7-2 to TRBJ1-5, with D unclear. CDR1 SGHTA and CDR2 FQGNSA come from the germline V gene. This CDR3 is 14 amino acids long. Trimming removed 1 base from V and 2 bases from J, with 6 bases in between. The CDR3 is CASSLERGNQPQHF. CDR3 bases: TGTGCCAGCAGCTTAGAGAGGGGCAATCAGCCCCAGCATTTT.

The gene calls are TRBV10-2 and TRBJ2-1; 11 nucleotides align to TRBD2. The CDR3 has 16 residues. The trim removed 2 bases at V and 10 bases at J, leaving 10 bases unmatched. The V gene's germline CDR1 is WSHSY and CDR2 SAAADI. CDR3 residues: CASSESSGGAFEEQFF. CDR3 nucleotides: TGCGCCAGCAGTGAGAGTAGCGGGGGGGCCTTTGAGGAGCAGTTCTTC.

This clone was picked up a small number of times. In DNA, the CDR3 is TGTGCCAGCAGACCATCGGGAGCGGAGTCCTATAATTCACCCCTCCACTTT. Protein product: CASRPSGAESYNSPLHF. This chain connects TRBV2 to TRBJ1-6, with no clear D. Trimming removed 6 bases from V and 1 base from J, with 16 bases in between. The germline V gene encodes CDR1 SNHLY and CDR2 FYNNEI. This CDR3 contains 17 residues.

The J gene is TRBJ1-6, the V gene TRBV7-9; TRBD1 might be the D (5 bases). The CDR3 has 15 amino acids. Germline-derived CDR1 and CDR2 are SEHNR and FQNEAQ (reference sequence). V shed 7 bases and J shed 10 bases, with 20 bases lying between them. CDR3 in amino acids: CASTVTPSGDSPLHF. The CDR3 DNA reads TGTGCCAGCACTGTAACACCTTCGGGGGACTCACCCCTCCACTTT. The complete variable domain, with remaining parts taken from reference TRBV7-9 and TRBJ1-6, reads DTGVSQNPRHKITKRGQNVTFRCDPISEHNRLYWYRQTLGQGPEFLTYFQNEAQLEKSRLLSDRFSAERPKGSFSTLEIQRTEQGDSAMYLCASTVTPSGDSPLHFGNGTRLTVT.

The chain is built from TRBV25-1 and TRBJ1-6, with D perhaps matching TRBD1 (5 bases). The CDR3 is 14 residues long. Trimming shortened V by 4 bases and J by 9 bases, and 13 bases separated the two germline ends. The germline gives CDR1 MGHDK, CDR2 SYGVNS. The CDR3 spells CASSASRGVSPLHF. The CDR3 DNA is TGTGCCAGCAGTGCTTCTAGGGGTGTTTCACCCCTCCACTTT.

The chain recombines TRBV24-1 with TRBJ2-5; 9 bases match TRBD1. Looked up from germline, CDR1 is KGHDR and CDR2 is SFDVKD. This CDR3 is built from 15 residues. J lost 5 bases, V lost 4 bases, and 7 bases had no gene match. The CDR3 sequence is CATSEPGQGRETQYF. CDR3 bases: TGTGCCACCAGTGAACCGGGACAGGGTAGGGAGACCCAGTACTTC.

This chain uses TRBV30 with TRBJ1-5; D might be TRBD1 (5 bases). Trimming took off 5 bases at V and 3 bases at J, with 14 bases between the two ends. The CDR3 is 14 residues long. CDR1 is GTSNPN, CDR2 SVGIG, per germline (reference sequence). The CDR3 coding sequence is TGTGCCTGGGCAGTGGGGCACCTCAATCAGCCCCAGCATTTT. Translating it yields CAWAVGHLNQPQHF.